Following are 4 T cell receptor beta chains from one sample sequenced in a study of chemoradiotherapy in HPV16-positive cancers. The assay was immunoSEQ multiplex PCR, and TCRdb's table has in-frame clones only and misses some. The profile shows approximately 17,000 clones, about three quarters of them singletons. Sample: tumor tissue, taken from a patient who underwent chemoradiotherapy. The receptors derive from a human donor with HPV-associated anogenital cancer.

The chain recombines TRBV7-2 with TRBJ2-2; 7 nucleotides agree with TRBD2. V shed 1 base, J shed 2 bases, and the junction held 4 bases outside the gene matches. CDR1 and CDR2 (germline): SGHTA, FQGNSA. The CDR3 loop spans 16 amino acids. The CDR3 is CASSLVASGNTGELFF. CDR3 DNA sequence: TGTGCCAGCAGCTTAGTGGCTAGCGGCAACACCGGGGAGCTGTTTTTT.

This chain joins TRBV12-2 and TRBJ1-1. TRBV12-2 is shown as a pseudogene. The CDR3 runs to 14 residues. CDR3: CASRLVRGLLAAFF. CDR3 DNA: TGTGCAAGTCGCTTAGTGCGGGGGTTACTTGCAGCTTTCTTT.

Notes on this clone: An end of the junction does not agree with germline; a read error may underlie this. V is TRBV5-3 and J is TRBJ2-7, with 7 bases matching TRBD2. TRBV5-3 is classed as an ORF, of uncertain function. The length of the CDR3 is 15 residues. Here the CDR3 DNA reads TGTGCCAGCAGCTTAGGCTGGGGGGGAGTGTACGAGCAGTACTTC. Translated: CASSLGWGGVYEQYF.

This chain links TRBV6-5 with TRBJ2-5; 10 nucleotides agree with TRBD1. This CDR3 is 14 amino acids long. The germline V gene has CDR1 MNHEY and CDR2 SVGAGI. J lost 5 bases, V lost 4 bases, and 4 bases had no gene match. DNA of the CDR3: TGTGCCAGCAGTTTCGGGACAGGGGAGGAGACCCAGTACTTC. Translation: CASSFGTGEETQYF.